This passage covers 27 T cell receptor beta chains from one sample sequenced in a study of blood T cell repertoires in COVID-19. The repertoire was sequenced with immunoSEQ multiplex PCR; TCRdb's copy has only in-frame clones and lacks some. The sample consists of roughly 230,000 clones, about nine tenths of them appearing once. Sequenced input: peripheral blood. Receptor source: a man between 25 and 39 years old with COVID-19, enrolled during active disease.

The gene calls are TRBV10-2 and TRBJ2-3, with D unresolved. V lost 3 bases, J lost 1 base, and 2 bases lay in between. The CDR3 loop spans 12 amino acids. Germline V gene lookup returns CDR1 WSHSY and CDR2 SAAADI. The CDR3 coding sequence is TGCGCCAGCAGTGACGGCACAGATACGCAGTATTTT. This encodes CASSDGTDTQYF.

The chain uses TRBV9 and TRBJ2-3; 10 bases are shared with TRBD1. V shed 0 bases and J 1 base; nucleotides not matched to a gene: 5. Germline CDR1 SGDLS, CDR2 YYNGEE. The CDR3 covers 17 residues. The CDR3, as DNA: TGTGCCAGCAGCGTAGTGCCGGGGACAGGGGGCACAGATACGCAGTATTTT. This encodes CASSVVPGTGGTDTQYF.

The chain joins TRBV18 to TRBJ2-5; TRBD1 matches at 8 bases. CDR1 is KGHSH and CDR2 is LQKENI in the germline V gene. The length of the CDR3 is 15 residues. Germline trimming cut 4 bases from V and 5 bases from J; bases unmatched to any gene: 9. The CDR3 DNA reads TGTGCCAGCTCACTATCACAGGGGGTAGAGGAGACCCAGTACTTC. This codes for CASSLSQGVEETQYF. The full variable domain, completed using reference TRBV18 and TRBJ2-5, is NAGVMQNPRHLVRRRGQEARLRCSPMKGHSHVYWYRQLPEEGLKFMVYLQKENIIDESGMPKERFSAEFPKEGPSILRIQQVVRGDSAAYFCASSLSQGVEETQYFGPGTRLLVL.

This clone was detected once. DNA for the CDR3: TGTGCCAGCAGCGAGGGAGGACAGGGCTTATTTGGCTACACCTTC. Translation: CASSEGGQGLFGYTF. This chain links TRBV7-9 with TRBJ1-2; TRBD1 agrees at 8 bases. The V gene end was trimmed by 5 bases and the J gene end by 7 bases; junction bases not matched to a gene: 12. CDR1 SEHNR and CDR2 FQNEAQ come from the germline V gene (reference sequence). The CDR3 is 15 residues long. Looking up the rest from reference TRBV7-9 and TRBJ1-2 gives the full variable domain: DTGVSQNPRHKITKRGQNVTFRCDPISEHNRLYWYRQTLGQGPEFLTYFQNEAQLEKSRLLSDRFSAERPKGSFSTLEIQRTEQGDSAMYLCASSEGGQGLFGYTFGSGTRLTVV.

The V and J genes are TRBV7-9 and TRBJ1-4, with a weak D call TRBD1 (5 bases). This CDR3 contains 14 residues. Germline assignment: CDR1 SEHNR and CDR2 FQNEAQ (reference sequence). Deletions cut 5 bases from V and 8 bases from J, with 15 bases between. The CDR3 nucleotides read TGTGCCAGCAGCCGAGCAGGGTTAGGGGAAAAACTGTTTTTT. Amino acids: CASSRAGLGEKLFF. The complete variable domain, with remaining parts taken from reference TRBV7-9 and TRBJ1-4, reads DTGVSQNPRHKITKRGQNVTFRCDPISEHNRLYWYRQTLGQGPEFLTYFQNEAQLEKSRLLSDRFSAERPKGSFSTLEIQRTEQGDSAMYLCASSRAGLGEKLFFGSGTQLSVL.

This chain uses TRBV5-1 with TRBJ1-5; D not resolved. Germline CDR1 reads SGHRS; CDR2 reads YFSETQ. The germline V and J ends were trimmed by 1 base and 0 bases, with 8 bases remaining between them. The CDR3 extends over 15 amino acids. The CDR3 sequence is CASSLSGNSNQPQHF. CDR3 nucleotide sequence: TGCGCCAGCAGCTTGTCAGGAAATAGCAATCAGCCCCAGCATTTT.

This chain links TRBV7-6 with TRBJ2-7; no clear D. The V end lost 2 bases, the J end lost 6 bases, and 8 bases lay between the germline ends. CDR3 length: 12 residues. Germline CDR1 is SGHVS and CDR2 is FNYEAQ. CDR3 sequence (DNA): TGTGCCAGCAGCTTACCGATGAGCGAGCAGTACTTC. Its translation is CASSLPMSEQYF. Supplemented by reference TRBV7-6 and TRBJ2-7, the full variable domain reads GAGVSQSPRYKVTKRGQDVALRCDPISGHVSLYWYRQALGQGPEFLTYFNYEAQQDKSGLPNDRFSAERPEGSISTLTIQRTEQRDSAMYRCASSLPMSEQYFGPGTRLTVT.

The chain uses TRBV27 and TRBJ1-6; 9 bases align to TRBD1. The CDR3 totals 15 residues. V trimming: 5 bases; J trimming: 9 bases; junction bases outside the gene matches: 8. Germline CDR1 MNHEY, CDR2 SMNVEV (reference sequence). In DNA, the CDR3 is TGTGCCAGCAGTCCCTCCCGGGACAGGGTTTCACCCCTCCACTTT. It specifies CASSPSRDRVSPLHF.

This chain connects TRBV6-5 to TRBJ2-1, with 9 bases that match TRBD1. The CDR3 runs 13 residues. J gave up 0 bases and V 11 bases, and 2 bases lay outside the gene matches. CDR1 is MNHEY, CDR2 SVGAGI, per germline. CDR3 in amino acids: CAETGGSYNEQFF. The CDR3 DNA sequence: TGTGCCGAGACAGGGGGCTCCTACAATGAGCAGTTCTTC.

The chain couples TRBV2 to TRBJ1-6; TRBD1 aligns across 10 bases. CDR1 is SNHLY, CDR2 FYNNEI, per germline. CDR3 length: 15 residues. The V and J ends lost 7 bases and 6 bases, in that order; junction bases with no gene match: 6. CDR3 residues: CASMPGDRGNSPLHF. CDR3 coding DNA: TGTGCCAGCATGCCGGGGGACAGGGGTAATTCACCCCTCCACTTT.

This sequence joins TRBV5-1 and TRBJ2-7; TRBD1 might be the D (5 bases). Germline lookup yields CDR1 SGHRS and CDR2 YFSETQ. Trimming took 4 bases from V and 0 from J, leaving 8 bases between them. This CDR3 comprises 13 residues. The CDR3 reads CASSQGSSYEQYF. The CDR3 DNA follows: TGCGCCAGCAGCCAGGGTAGCTCCTACGAGCAGTACTTC.

V is TRBV13 and J is TRBJ1-3; 9 bases fit TRBD1. The V and J ends lost 2 bases and 1 base, in that order; junction bases with no gene match: 3. CDR3 size: 16 residues. Germline CDR1 and CDR2: PRHDT and FYEKMQ (reference sequence). CDR3 nucleotides: TGTGCCAGCAGCTTACGGGGACAGGGTTCTGGAAACACCATATATTTT. Encoded protein: CASSLRGQGSGNTIYF.

The rearrangement uses TRBV7-9 and TRBJ1-3; D perhaps matches TRBD1 (5 bases). Deletions cut 3 bases from V and 0 bases from J, with 15 bases between. The CDR3 covers 17 residues. The V gene's germline CDR1 is SEHNR and CDR2 FQNEAQ (reference sequence). The CDR3 loop is CASSFGQGPNSGNTIYF. As DNA, the CDR3 is TGTGCCAGCAGCTTCGGCCAGGGCCCTAACTCTGGAAACACCATATATTTT.

The chain combines TRBV9 with TRBJ2-6; D is ambiguous. The CDR3 runs to 14 residues. V shed 4 bases and J shed 4 bases, with 9 bases lying between them. Germline-derived CDR1 and CDR2 are SGDLS and YYNGEE. CDR3: CASSSTRGANVLTF. In DNA form, the CDR3 reads TGTGCCAGCAGCTCCACGAGGGGGGCCAACGTCCTGACTTTC. Combining the CDR3 with reference TRBV9 and TRBJ2-6 gives the whole variable domain DSGVTQTPKHLITATGQRVTLRCSPRSGDLSVYWYQQSLDQGLQFLIQYYNGEERAKGNILERFSAQQFPDLHSELNLSSLELGDSALYFCASSSTRGANVLTFGAGSRLTVL.

The rearrangement uses TRBV19 and TRBJ1-1, with a weak D call TRBD1 (5 bases). Germline V lookup: CDR1 LNHDA, CDR2 SQIVND (reference sequence). There are 14 residues in the CDR3. The V end was cut by 6 bases, the J end by 1 base, with 12 bases between. The chain's CDR3 is CASSPGLRNTEAFF. CDR3 bases: TGTGCCAGTAGCCCGGGACTTAGGAACACTGAAGCTTTCTTT.

The V call is TRBV6-5, the J call TRBJ1-2; D is unclear. The CDR3 is 12 residues long. Trimming removed 7 bases at V and 7 bases at J, with 13 bases between. From germline, CDR1 is MNHEY and CDR2 SVGAGI. CDR3 sequence reads: CASKRESGGYTF. CDR3 bases: TGTGCCAGCAAACGGGAATCCGGTGGCTACACCTTC.

The chain carries TRBV5-1 and TRBJ1-2; TRBD1 might be the D (5 bases). Germline V gene sequence: CDR1 SGHRS, CDR2 YFSETQ. V was shortened by 5 bases and J by 9 bases, with 20 bases between the two germline ends. The CDR3 has 14 residues. The DNA for the CDR3 is TGCGCCAGCAGACCGGACATTGCCCCGGCGAGCTACACCTTC. Its protein product is CASRPDIAPASYTF.

In its sample, this clone was seen once. The chain joins TRBV5-6 to TRBJ2-1, with a weak D call TRBD2 (7 bases). The CDR3 sequence is 15 residues long. CDR1 is SGHDT, CDR2 YYEEEE, per germline. Between the trimmed V and J ends, which lost 4 bases and 7 bases, there was a span of 18 bases. CDR3 residues: CASSLTSGGWNEQFF. The CDR3 DNA sequence: TGTGCCAGCAGCCTGACCTCGGGGGGCTGGAATGAGCAGTTCTTC. The full variable domain, rest sourced from reference TRBV5-6 and TRBJ2-1, is DAGVTQSPTHLIKTRGQQVTLRCSPKSGHDTVSWYQQALGQGPQFIFQYYEEEERQRGNFPDRFSGHQFPNYSSELNVNALLLGDSALYLCASSLTSGGWNEQFFGPGTRLTVL.

The rearrangement links TRBV20-1 to TRBJ1-5; D is unclear. This CDR3 has 14 residues. V lost 3 bases and J 0 bases, leaving 9 bases between the germline ends. Germline CDR1 is DFQATT and CDR2 is SNEGSKA (reference sequence). CDR3 in amino acids: CSASIGDSNQPQHF. Written as DNA, the CDR3 is TGCAGTGCTAGTATCGGAGATAGCAATCAGCCCCAGCATTTT.

V gene TRBV2 combines with J gene TRBJ2-1; 10 positions match TRBD1. V gave up 7 bases and J gave up 6 bases; unmatched junction bases: 9. The CDR3 contains 15 residues. Germline values: CDR1 SNHLY, CDR2 FYNNEI. CDR3 sequence: CASTPGGTGANEQFF. The DNA of the CDR3 is TGTGCCAGCACCCCAGGCGGGACAGGGGCCAATGAGCAGTTCTTC.

The genes are TRBV24-1 and TRBJ1-6; D is undetermined. CDR1 and CDR2 (germline): KGHDR, SFDVKD. Trimming left V 0 bases short and J 4 bases short, with 21 bases between. This CDR3 contains 20 residues. CDR3 sequence reads: CATSDLTAYAQCEYNSPLHF. CDR3 nucleotide sequence: TGTGCCACCAGTGATTTGACAGCCTATGCACAGTGTGAATATAATTCACCCCTCCACTTT.

The gene calls are TRBV19 and TRBJ1-6; no firm D call. This CDR3 region has 13 residues. Germline V gene lookup returns CDR1 LNHDA and CDR2 SQIVND (reference sequence). V lost 4 bases, J lost 9 bases, and 10 bases lay in between. The chain's CDR3 is CASSTSRSSPLHF. CDR3 coding DNA: TGTGCCAGTAGTACTTCGAGGAGTTCACCCCTCCACTTT.

The rearrangement links TRBV5-1 to TRBJ1-1, with D hard to call. CDR1 and CDR2 from the germline V gene are SGHRS and YFSETQ. The length of the CDR3 is 13 residues. V was clipped by 2 bases and J by 3 bases, with 8 bases between them. CDR3 in amino acids: CASSFDTDTEAFF. CDR3 coding DNA: TGCGCCAGCAGCTTTGACACCGACACTGAAGCTTTCTTT.

The V and J genes are TRBV9 and TRBJ2-2; 16 positions agree with TRBD2. The CDR3 is 18 residues long. Germline CDR1 reads SGDLS; CDR2 reads YYNGEE. Trimming took 3 bases from V and 6 from J; bases not matched to a gene: 8. DNA for the CDR3: TGTGCCAGCAGCGAGGGGACTAGCGGGGGGGCCTCCCCCGGGGAGCTGTTTTTT. This gives the protein CASSEGTSGGASPGELFF.

The rearrangement uses TRBV18 and TRBJ1-1; D may be TRBD1 (5 bases). Trimming removed 3 bases at V and 8 bases at J, with 16 bases between. The germline CDR1 and CDR2 sequences are KGHSH and LQKENI. The CDR3 is made up of 14 amino acids. CDR3 coding DNA: TGTGCCAGCTCACCGATCGCAGGGTTTGGGGAAGCTTTCTTT. It specifies CASSPIAGFGEAFF.

The chain joins TRBV18 to TRBJ2-1, with D perhaps matching TRBD1 (6 bases). This CDR3 is built from 15 residues. From germline, CDR1 is KGHSH and CDR2 LQKENI. V lost 6 bases and J 5 bases, leaving 17 bases between the germline ends. The CDR3 nucleotides are TGTGCCAGCTCCCCGCAGGGGAGAGGGGACAATGAGCAGTTCTTC. It specifies CASSPQGRGDNEQFF.

V gene TRBV29-1 combines with J gene TRBJ1-5, with unresolved D. Trimming stripped 6 bases from V and 5 bases from J, with 11 bases between. The germline V gene encodes CDR1 SQVTM and CDR2 ANQGSEA. CDR3 length: 12 amino acids. The CDR3 loop is CSVGGRDQPQHF. The CDR3 region has the DNA TGCAGCGTAGGAGGGAGGGATCAGCCCCAGCATTTT.